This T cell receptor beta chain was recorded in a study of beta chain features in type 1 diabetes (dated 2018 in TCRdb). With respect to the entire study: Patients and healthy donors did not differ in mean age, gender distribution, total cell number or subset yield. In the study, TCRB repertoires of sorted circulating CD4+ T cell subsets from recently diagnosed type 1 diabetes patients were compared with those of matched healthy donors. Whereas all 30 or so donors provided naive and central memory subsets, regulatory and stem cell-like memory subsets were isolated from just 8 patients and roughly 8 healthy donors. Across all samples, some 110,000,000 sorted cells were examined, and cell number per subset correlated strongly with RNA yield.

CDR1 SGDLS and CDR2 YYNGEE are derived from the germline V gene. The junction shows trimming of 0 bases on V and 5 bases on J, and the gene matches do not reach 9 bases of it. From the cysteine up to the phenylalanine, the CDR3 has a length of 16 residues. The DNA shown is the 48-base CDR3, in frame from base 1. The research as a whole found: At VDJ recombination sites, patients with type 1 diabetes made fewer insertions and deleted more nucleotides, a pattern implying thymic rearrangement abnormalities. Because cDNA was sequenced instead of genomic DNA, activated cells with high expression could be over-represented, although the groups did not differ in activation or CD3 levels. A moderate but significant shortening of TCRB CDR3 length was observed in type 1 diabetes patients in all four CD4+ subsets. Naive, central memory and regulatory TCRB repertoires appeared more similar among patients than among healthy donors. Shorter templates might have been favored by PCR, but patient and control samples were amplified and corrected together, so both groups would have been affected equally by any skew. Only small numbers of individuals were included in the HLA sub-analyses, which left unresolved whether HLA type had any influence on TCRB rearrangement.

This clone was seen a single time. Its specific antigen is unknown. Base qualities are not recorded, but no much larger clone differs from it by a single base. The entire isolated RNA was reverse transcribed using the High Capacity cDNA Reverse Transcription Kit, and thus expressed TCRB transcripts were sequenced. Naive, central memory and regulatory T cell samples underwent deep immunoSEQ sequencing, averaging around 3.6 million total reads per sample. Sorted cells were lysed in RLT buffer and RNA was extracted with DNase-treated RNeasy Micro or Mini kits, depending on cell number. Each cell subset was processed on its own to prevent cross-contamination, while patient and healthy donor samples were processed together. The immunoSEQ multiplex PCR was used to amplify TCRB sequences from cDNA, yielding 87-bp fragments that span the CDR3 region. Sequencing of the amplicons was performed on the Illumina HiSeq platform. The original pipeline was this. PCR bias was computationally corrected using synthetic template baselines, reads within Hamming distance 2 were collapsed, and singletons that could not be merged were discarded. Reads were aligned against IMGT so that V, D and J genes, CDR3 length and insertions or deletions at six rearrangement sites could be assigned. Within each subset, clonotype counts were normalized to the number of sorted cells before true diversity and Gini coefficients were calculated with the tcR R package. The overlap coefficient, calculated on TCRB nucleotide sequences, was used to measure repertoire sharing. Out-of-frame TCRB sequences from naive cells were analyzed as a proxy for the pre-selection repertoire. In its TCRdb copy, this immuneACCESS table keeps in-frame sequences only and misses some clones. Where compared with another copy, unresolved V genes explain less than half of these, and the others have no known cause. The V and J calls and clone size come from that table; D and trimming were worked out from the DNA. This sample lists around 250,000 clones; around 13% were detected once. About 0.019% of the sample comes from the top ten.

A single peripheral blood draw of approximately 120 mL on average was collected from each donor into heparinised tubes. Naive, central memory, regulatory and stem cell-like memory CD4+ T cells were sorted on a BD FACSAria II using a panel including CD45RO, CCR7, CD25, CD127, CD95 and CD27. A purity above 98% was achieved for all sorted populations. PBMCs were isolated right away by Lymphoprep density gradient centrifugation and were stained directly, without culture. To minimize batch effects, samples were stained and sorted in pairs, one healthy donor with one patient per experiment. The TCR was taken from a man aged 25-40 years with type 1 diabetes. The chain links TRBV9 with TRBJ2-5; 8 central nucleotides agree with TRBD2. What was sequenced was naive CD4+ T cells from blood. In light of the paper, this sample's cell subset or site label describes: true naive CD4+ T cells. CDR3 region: CASSVDGAGAGETQYF. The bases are TGTGCCAGCAGCGTAGACGGAGCGGGGGCCGGGGAGACCCAGTACTTC. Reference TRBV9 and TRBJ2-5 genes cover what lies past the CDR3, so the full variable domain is DSGVTQTPKHLITATGQRVTLRCSPRSGDLSVYWYQQSLDQGLQFLIQYYNGEERAKGNILERFSAQQFPDLHSELNLSSLELGDSALYFCASSVDGAGAGETQYFGPGTRLLVL.